This is a list of T cell receptor beta chains from one sample in a study of T cells in Graves' hyperthyroidism and ophthalmopathy. TCRdb reprocessed the multiplex PCR reads with MiXCR, giving one entry per CDR3 protein. Of hundreds of thousands of distinct CDR3 sequences listed, about 15% were seen once; the top ten hold over 25%. Sequenced sample: blood. All receptors derive from a woman in her twenties or thirties with Graves' hyperthyroidism. Each CDR3 is given with its conserved first and last residue. Each record gives: CDR3 length, J gene, D gene, V gene, clone size, CDR3 protein, CDR3 DNA. A D gene is named only where the DNA matches it firmly. Size tells how often a clone was seen (once, few, many) or the class of an expanded clone, and some rows leave it out.

15,TRBJ2-7,TRBD2,TRBV2,many,CASSEEAGGPYEQYF,TGTGCCAGCAGTGAAGAAGCGGGAGGGCCCTACGAGCAGTACTTC
18,TRBJ2-7,TRBD1,TRBV28,many,CASSLQLPGQGLAGEQYF,TGTGCCAGCAGTTTACAGCTACCCGGACAGGGGCTTGCGGGCGAGCAGTACTTC
15,TRBJ1-2,TRBD1,TRBV10-1,few,CASSHSEGQAYGYTF,TGCGCCAGCAGTCACTCTGAGGGACAGGCCTATGGCTACACCTTC
14,TRBJ1-4,-,TRBV29-1,-,CSVEDPGGGEKLFF,TGCAGCGTTGAAGATCCGGGGGGTGGGGAAAAACTGTTTTTT
15,TRBJ2-5,TRBD2,TRBV11-2,many,CASRLTSGSQETQYF,TGTGCCAGCAGGCTGACTAGCGGGAGCCAAGAGACCCAGTACTTC
10,TRBJ2-5,-,TRBV30,few,CAWSRDTQYF,TGTGCCTGGAGCCGGGACACTCAGTACTTC
19,TRBJ1-4,TRBD1,TRBV18,few,CASSPPHRGRKRTNEKLFF,TGTGCCAGCTCACCACCTCACAGGGGGCGCAAAAGAACTAATGAAAAACTGTTTTTT
15,TRBJ2-1,-,TRBV24-1,-,CATSDLVGSDNEQFF,TGTGCCACCAGTGATTTGGTGGGTAGTGACAATGAGCAGTTCTTC
14,TRBJ2-2,-,TRBV28,-,CATSPGTNTGELFF,TGTGCCACCAGCCCGGGGACGAACACCGGGGAGCTGTTTTTT
10,TRBJ2-1,-,TRBV27,-,CASRYNEQFF,TGTGCCAGCCGATACAATGAGCAGTTCTTC
13,TRBJ1-1,TRBD1,TRBV20-1,many,CSASGTVHTEAFF,TGCAGTGCGTCCGGGACAGTCCACACTGAAGCTTTCTTT
12,TRBJ2-5,-,TRBV20-1,few,CSARSGLETQYF,TGCAGTGCTAGATCTGGATTGGAGACCCAGTACTTC
13,TRBJ2-7,-,TRBV18,many,CASSPSQDYEQYF,TGTGCCAGCTCACCCTCACAGGACTACGAGCAGTACTTC
15,TRBJ2-1,-,TRBV3-1,many,CASSPSDHPYNEQFF,TGTGCCAGCAGCCCCTCCGACCATCCCTACAATGAGCAGTTCTTC
13,TRBJ1-1,-,TRBV5-1,few,CASSSGENTEAFF,TGCGCCAGCTCTTCAGGGGAGAACACTGAAGCTTTCTTT
19,TRBJ1-4,-,TRBV6-1,-,CASSSPPGHTGTKDEKLFF,TGTGCCAGCAGTTCCCCACCTGGGCACACGGGGACGAAGGATGAAAAACTGTTTTTT
16,TRBJ2-3,TRBD2,TRBV6-1,few,CASSPTGVPGGDTQYF,TGTGCCAGCAGCCCAACCGGGGTCCCGGGGGGAGATACGCAGTATTTT
13,TRBJ1-6,-,TRBV4-1,-,CASSQDGGLPLHF,TGCGCCAGCAGCCAAGATGGGGGTTTACCCCTCCACTTT
18,TRBJ1-4,-,TRBV6-4,-,CASSDQNQVPGANEKLFF,TGTGCCAGCAGTGACCAGAATCAAGTTCCCGGAGCTAATGAAAAACTGTTTTTT
18,TRBJ2-1,TRBD2,TRBV14,-,CASSQGFGLAGKAYEQFF,TGTGCCAGCAGCCAAGGTTTCGGACTAGCGGGAAAAGCCTACGAGCAGTTCTTC
16,TRBJ1-5,TRBD1,TRBV19,-,CASSMEGALGNQPQHF,TGTGCCAGTAGTATGGAGGGGGCGCTTGGCAATCAGCCCCAGCATTTT
16,TRBJ1-2,-,TRBV15,-,CATSRDMETPNYGYTF,TGTGCCACCAGCAGAGACATGGAGACACCTAACTATGGCTACACCTTC
14,TRBJ2-7,-,TRBV10-3,-,CAISPTESSYEQYF,TGTGCCATCAGTCCGACGGAGAGCTCCTACGAGCAGTACTTC
18,TRBJ2-1,TRBD2,TRBV24-1,few,CATSQDRAGTSGSNEQFF,TGTGCCACCAGTCAGGACAGGGCCGGGACTAGCGGGAGCAATGAGCAGTTCTTC
12,TRBJ1-5,-,TRBV28,-,CASRPNNQPQHF,TGTGCCAGCAGACCGAACAATCAGCCCCAGCATTTT